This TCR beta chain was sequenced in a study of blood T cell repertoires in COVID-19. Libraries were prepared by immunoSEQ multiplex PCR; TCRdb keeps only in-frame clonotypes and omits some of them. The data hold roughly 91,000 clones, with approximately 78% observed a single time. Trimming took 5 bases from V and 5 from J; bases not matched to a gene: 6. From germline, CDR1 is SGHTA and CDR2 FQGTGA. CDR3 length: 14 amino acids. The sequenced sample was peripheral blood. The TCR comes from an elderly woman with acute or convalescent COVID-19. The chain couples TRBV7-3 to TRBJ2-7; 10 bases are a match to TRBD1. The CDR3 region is CASSPGTGAHEQYF. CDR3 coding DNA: TGTGCCAGCAGCCCCGGGACAGGGGCCCACGAGCAGTACTTC.